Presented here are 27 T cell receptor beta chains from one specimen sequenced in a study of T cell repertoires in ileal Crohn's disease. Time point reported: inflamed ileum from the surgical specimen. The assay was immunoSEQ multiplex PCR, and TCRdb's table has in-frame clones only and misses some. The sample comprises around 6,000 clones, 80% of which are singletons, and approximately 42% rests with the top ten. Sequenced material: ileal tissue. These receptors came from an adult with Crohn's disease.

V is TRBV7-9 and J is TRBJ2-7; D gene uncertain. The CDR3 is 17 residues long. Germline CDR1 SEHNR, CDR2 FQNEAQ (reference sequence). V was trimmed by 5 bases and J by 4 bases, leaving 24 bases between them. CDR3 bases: TGTGCCAGCAGCCGTCTCCAGTATGGTTTTGTAATTTACGAGCAGTACTTC. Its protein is CASSRLQYGFVIYEQYF. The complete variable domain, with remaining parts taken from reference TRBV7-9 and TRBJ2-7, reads DTGVSQNPRHKITKRGQNVTFRCDPISEHNRLYWYRQTLGQGPEFLTYFQNEAQLEKSRLLSDRFSAERPKGSFSTLEIQRTEQGDSAMYLCASSRLQYGFVIYEQYFGPGTRLTVT.

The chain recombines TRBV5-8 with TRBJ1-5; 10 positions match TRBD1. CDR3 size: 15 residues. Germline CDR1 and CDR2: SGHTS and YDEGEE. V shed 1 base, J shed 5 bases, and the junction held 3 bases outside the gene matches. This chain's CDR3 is CASSLRTGGYQPQHF. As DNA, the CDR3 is TGTGCCAGCAGCTTGCGGACAGGGGGGTATCAGCCCCAGCATTTT.

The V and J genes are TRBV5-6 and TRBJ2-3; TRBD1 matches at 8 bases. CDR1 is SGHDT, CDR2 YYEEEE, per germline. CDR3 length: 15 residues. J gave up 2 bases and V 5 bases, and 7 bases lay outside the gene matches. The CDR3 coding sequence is TGTGCCAGCAGGCGGGCAGGGGGCAACACAGATACGCAGTATTTT. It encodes CASRRAGGNTDTQYF.

The DNA for the CDR3 is TGTGCCAGCAGCTTGATGGGGGGCATAGGCTACACCTTC. Its protein is CASSLMGGIGYTF. The V gene is TRBV5-6, the J gene TRBJ1-2, with a possible D match to TRBD1 (6 bases). Germline V gene data show CDR1 as SGHDT and CDR2 as YYEEEE. Trimming removed 1 base from V and 8 bases from J, with 12 bases in between. The CDR3 length is 13 residues.

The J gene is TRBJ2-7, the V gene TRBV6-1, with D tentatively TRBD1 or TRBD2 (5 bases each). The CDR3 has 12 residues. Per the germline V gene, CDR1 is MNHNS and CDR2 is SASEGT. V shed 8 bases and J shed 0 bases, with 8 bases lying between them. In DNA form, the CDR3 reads TGTGCCAGCGAGGGGCCCTCCTACGAGCAGTACTTC. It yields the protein CASEGPSYEQYF.

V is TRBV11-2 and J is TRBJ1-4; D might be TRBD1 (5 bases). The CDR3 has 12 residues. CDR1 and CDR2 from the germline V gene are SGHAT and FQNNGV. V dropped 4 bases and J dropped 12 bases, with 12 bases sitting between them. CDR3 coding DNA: TGTGCCAGCAGCTCGATCCAGGGTCAACTGTTTTTT. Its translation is CASSSIQGQLFF.

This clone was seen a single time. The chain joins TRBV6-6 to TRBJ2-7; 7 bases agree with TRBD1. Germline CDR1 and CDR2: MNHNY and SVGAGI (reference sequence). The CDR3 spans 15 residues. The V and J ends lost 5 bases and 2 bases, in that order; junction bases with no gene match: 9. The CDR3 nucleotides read TGTGCCAGCAGTCGAACAGGGGAATCGCCCTACGAGCAGTACTTC. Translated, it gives CASSRTGESPYEQYF.

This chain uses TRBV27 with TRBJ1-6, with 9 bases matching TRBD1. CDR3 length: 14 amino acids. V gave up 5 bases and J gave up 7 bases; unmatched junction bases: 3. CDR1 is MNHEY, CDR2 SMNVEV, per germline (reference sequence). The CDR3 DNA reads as TGTGCCAGCAGTAAGGGGACAGGGAATTCACCCCTCCACTTT. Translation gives CASSKGTGNSPLHF.

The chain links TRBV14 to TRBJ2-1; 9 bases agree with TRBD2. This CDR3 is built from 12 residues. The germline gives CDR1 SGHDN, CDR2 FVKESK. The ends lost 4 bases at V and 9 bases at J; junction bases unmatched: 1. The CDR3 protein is CASSPSGVEQFF. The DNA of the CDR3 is TGTGCCAGCAGCCCTAGCGGGGTTGAGCAGTTCTTC.

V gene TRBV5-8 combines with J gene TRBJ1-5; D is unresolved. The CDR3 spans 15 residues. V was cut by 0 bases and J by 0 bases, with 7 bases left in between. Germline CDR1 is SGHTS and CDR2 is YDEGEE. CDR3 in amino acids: CASSLGVDSNQPQHF. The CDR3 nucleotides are TGTGCCAGCAGCTTGGGTGTGGATAGCAATCAGCCCCAGCATTTT.

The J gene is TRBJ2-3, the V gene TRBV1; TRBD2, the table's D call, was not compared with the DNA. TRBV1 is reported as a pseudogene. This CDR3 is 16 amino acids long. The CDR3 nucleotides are TGCACCAGCAGCCTGACTAGCGGGGGGGCAGGGGATACGCAGTATTTT. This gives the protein CTSSLTSGGAGDTQYF.

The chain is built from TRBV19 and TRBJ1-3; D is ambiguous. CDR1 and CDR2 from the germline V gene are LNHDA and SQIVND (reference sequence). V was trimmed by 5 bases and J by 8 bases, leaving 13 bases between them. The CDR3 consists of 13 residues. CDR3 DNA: TGTGCCAGTAGTCGCGACGGGCCCGACACCATATATTTT. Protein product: CASSRDGPDTIYF.

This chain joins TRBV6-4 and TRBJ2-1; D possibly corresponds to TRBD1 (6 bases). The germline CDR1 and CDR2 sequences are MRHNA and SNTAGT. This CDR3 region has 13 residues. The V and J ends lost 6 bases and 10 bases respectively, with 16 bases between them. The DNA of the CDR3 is TGTGCCAGCAGCGATCAACAGGGCAGGGAGCAGTTCTTC. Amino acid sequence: CASSDQQGREQFF.

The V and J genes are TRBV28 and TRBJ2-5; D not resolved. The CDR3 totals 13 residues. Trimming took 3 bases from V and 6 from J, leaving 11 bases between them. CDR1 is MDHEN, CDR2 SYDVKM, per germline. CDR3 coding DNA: TGTGCCAGCAGTTTCGAAGCGCTTAAGACCCAGTACTTC. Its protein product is CASSFEALKTQYF.

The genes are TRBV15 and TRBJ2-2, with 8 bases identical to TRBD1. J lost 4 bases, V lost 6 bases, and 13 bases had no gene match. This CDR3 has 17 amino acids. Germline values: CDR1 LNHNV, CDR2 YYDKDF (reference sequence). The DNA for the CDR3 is TGTGCCACCAGTAGGGACAGGCGGAAGAGTATCACCGGGGAGCTGTTTTTT. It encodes CATSRDRRKSITGELFF.

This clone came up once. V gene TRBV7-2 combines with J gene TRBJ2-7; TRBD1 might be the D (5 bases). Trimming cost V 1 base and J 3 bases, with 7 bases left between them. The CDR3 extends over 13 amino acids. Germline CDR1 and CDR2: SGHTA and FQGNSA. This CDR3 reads CASSLGRVYEQYF. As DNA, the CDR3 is TGTGCCAGCAGCTTAGGCAGGGTCTACGAGCAGTACTTC.

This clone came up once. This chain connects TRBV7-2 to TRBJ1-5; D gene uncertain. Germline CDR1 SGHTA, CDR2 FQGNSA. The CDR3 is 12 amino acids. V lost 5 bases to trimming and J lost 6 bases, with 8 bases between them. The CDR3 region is CASSPRGQPQHF. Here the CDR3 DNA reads TGTGCCAGCAGCCCCCGGGGTCAGCCCCAGCATTTT.

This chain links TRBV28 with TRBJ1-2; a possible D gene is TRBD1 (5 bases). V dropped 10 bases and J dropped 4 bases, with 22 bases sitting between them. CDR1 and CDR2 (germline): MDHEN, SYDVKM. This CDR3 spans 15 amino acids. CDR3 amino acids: CATLTYSAGGYGYTF. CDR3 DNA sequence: TGTGCCACCCTGACCTACAGTGCCGGGGGCTATGGCTACACCTTC.

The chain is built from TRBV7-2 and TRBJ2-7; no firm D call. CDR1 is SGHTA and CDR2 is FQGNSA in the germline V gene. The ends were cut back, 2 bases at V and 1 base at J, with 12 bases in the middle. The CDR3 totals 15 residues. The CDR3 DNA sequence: TGTGCCAGCAGCTTAAGGGCTAGTTCATCCTACGAGCAGTACTTC. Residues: CASSLRASSSYEQYF. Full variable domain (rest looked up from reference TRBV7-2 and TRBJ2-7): GAGVSQSPSNKVTEKGKDVELRCDPISGHTALYWYRQSLGQGLEFLIYFQGNSAPDKSGLPSDRFSAERTGGSVSTLTIQRTQQEDSAVYLCASSLRASSSYEQYFGPGTRLTVT.

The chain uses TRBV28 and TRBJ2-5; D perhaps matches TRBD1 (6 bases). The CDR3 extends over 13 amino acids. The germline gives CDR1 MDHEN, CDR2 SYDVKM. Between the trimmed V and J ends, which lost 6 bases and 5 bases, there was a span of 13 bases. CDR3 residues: CASSNRRGETQYF. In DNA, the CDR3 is TGTGCCAGCAGCAACCGAAGGGGGGAGACCCAGTACTTC.

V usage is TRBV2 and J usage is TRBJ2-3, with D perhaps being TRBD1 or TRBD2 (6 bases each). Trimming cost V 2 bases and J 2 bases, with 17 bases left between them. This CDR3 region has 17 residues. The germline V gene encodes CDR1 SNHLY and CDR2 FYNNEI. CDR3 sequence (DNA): TGTGCCAGCAGTGAACGAATGGGGGGACACTACACAGATACGCAGTATTTT. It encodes CASSERMGGHYTDTQYF. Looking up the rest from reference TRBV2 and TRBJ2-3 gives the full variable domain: EPEVTQTPSHQVTQMGQEVILRCVPISNHLYFYWYRQILGQKVEFLVSFYNNEISEKSEIFDDQFSVERPDGSNFTLKIRSTKLEDSAMYFCASSERMGGHYTDTQYFGPGTRLTVL.

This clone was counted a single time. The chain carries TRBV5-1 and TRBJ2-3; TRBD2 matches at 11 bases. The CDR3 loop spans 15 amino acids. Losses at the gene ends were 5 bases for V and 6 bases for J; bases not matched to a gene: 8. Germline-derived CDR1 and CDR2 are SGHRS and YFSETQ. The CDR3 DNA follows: TGCGCCAGCAGTATAGAACTAGCGGGGGTGGATACGCAGTATTTT. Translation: CASSIELAGVDTQYF.

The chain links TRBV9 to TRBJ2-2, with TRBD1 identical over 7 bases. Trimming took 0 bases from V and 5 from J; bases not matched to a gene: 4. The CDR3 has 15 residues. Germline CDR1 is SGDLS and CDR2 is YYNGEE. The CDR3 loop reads CASSVEGGATGELFF. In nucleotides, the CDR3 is TGTGCCAGCAGCGTAGAAGGGGGCGCAACCGGGGAGCTGTTTTTT. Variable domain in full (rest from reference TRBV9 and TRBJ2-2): DSGVTQTPKHLITATGQRVTLRCSPRSGDLSVYWYQQSLDQGLQFLIQYYNGEERAKGNILERFSAQQFPDLHSELNLSSLELGDSALYFCASSVEGGATGELFFGEGSRLTVL.

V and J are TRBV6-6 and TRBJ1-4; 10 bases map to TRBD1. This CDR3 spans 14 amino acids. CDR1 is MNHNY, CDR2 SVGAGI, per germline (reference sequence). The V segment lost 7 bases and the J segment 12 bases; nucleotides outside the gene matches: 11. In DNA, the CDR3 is TGTGCCAGCATCCCGGGACAGGGGTCCCGCGAACTGTTTTTT. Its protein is CASIPGQGSRELFF.

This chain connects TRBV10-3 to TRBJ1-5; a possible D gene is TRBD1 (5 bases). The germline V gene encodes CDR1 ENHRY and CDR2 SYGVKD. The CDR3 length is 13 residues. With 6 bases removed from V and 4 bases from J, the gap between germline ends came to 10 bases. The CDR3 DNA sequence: TGTGCCATCAGCCCCAGGGATAATCAGCCCCAGCATTTT. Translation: CAISPRDNQPQHF.

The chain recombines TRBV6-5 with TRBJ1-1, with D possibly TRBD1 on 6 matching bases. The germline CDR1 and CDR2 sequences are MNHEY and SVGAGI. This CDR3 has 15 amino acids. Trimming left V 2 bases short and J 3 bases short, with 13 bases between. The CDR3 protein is CASSYKGVRDTEAFF. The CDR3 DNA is TGTGCCAGCAGTTACAAGGGGGTTAGGGACACTGAAGCTTTCTTT.

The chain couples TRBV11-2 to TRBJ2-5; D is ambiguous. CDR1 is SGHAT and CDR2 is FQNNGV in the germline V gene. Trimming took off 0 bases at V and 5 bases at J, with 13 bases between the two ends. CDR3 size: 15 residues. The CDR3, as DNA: TGTGCCAGCAGCTTAGATCTGGGGTTTGGCGAGACCCAGTACTTC. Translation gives CASSLDLGFGETQYF.